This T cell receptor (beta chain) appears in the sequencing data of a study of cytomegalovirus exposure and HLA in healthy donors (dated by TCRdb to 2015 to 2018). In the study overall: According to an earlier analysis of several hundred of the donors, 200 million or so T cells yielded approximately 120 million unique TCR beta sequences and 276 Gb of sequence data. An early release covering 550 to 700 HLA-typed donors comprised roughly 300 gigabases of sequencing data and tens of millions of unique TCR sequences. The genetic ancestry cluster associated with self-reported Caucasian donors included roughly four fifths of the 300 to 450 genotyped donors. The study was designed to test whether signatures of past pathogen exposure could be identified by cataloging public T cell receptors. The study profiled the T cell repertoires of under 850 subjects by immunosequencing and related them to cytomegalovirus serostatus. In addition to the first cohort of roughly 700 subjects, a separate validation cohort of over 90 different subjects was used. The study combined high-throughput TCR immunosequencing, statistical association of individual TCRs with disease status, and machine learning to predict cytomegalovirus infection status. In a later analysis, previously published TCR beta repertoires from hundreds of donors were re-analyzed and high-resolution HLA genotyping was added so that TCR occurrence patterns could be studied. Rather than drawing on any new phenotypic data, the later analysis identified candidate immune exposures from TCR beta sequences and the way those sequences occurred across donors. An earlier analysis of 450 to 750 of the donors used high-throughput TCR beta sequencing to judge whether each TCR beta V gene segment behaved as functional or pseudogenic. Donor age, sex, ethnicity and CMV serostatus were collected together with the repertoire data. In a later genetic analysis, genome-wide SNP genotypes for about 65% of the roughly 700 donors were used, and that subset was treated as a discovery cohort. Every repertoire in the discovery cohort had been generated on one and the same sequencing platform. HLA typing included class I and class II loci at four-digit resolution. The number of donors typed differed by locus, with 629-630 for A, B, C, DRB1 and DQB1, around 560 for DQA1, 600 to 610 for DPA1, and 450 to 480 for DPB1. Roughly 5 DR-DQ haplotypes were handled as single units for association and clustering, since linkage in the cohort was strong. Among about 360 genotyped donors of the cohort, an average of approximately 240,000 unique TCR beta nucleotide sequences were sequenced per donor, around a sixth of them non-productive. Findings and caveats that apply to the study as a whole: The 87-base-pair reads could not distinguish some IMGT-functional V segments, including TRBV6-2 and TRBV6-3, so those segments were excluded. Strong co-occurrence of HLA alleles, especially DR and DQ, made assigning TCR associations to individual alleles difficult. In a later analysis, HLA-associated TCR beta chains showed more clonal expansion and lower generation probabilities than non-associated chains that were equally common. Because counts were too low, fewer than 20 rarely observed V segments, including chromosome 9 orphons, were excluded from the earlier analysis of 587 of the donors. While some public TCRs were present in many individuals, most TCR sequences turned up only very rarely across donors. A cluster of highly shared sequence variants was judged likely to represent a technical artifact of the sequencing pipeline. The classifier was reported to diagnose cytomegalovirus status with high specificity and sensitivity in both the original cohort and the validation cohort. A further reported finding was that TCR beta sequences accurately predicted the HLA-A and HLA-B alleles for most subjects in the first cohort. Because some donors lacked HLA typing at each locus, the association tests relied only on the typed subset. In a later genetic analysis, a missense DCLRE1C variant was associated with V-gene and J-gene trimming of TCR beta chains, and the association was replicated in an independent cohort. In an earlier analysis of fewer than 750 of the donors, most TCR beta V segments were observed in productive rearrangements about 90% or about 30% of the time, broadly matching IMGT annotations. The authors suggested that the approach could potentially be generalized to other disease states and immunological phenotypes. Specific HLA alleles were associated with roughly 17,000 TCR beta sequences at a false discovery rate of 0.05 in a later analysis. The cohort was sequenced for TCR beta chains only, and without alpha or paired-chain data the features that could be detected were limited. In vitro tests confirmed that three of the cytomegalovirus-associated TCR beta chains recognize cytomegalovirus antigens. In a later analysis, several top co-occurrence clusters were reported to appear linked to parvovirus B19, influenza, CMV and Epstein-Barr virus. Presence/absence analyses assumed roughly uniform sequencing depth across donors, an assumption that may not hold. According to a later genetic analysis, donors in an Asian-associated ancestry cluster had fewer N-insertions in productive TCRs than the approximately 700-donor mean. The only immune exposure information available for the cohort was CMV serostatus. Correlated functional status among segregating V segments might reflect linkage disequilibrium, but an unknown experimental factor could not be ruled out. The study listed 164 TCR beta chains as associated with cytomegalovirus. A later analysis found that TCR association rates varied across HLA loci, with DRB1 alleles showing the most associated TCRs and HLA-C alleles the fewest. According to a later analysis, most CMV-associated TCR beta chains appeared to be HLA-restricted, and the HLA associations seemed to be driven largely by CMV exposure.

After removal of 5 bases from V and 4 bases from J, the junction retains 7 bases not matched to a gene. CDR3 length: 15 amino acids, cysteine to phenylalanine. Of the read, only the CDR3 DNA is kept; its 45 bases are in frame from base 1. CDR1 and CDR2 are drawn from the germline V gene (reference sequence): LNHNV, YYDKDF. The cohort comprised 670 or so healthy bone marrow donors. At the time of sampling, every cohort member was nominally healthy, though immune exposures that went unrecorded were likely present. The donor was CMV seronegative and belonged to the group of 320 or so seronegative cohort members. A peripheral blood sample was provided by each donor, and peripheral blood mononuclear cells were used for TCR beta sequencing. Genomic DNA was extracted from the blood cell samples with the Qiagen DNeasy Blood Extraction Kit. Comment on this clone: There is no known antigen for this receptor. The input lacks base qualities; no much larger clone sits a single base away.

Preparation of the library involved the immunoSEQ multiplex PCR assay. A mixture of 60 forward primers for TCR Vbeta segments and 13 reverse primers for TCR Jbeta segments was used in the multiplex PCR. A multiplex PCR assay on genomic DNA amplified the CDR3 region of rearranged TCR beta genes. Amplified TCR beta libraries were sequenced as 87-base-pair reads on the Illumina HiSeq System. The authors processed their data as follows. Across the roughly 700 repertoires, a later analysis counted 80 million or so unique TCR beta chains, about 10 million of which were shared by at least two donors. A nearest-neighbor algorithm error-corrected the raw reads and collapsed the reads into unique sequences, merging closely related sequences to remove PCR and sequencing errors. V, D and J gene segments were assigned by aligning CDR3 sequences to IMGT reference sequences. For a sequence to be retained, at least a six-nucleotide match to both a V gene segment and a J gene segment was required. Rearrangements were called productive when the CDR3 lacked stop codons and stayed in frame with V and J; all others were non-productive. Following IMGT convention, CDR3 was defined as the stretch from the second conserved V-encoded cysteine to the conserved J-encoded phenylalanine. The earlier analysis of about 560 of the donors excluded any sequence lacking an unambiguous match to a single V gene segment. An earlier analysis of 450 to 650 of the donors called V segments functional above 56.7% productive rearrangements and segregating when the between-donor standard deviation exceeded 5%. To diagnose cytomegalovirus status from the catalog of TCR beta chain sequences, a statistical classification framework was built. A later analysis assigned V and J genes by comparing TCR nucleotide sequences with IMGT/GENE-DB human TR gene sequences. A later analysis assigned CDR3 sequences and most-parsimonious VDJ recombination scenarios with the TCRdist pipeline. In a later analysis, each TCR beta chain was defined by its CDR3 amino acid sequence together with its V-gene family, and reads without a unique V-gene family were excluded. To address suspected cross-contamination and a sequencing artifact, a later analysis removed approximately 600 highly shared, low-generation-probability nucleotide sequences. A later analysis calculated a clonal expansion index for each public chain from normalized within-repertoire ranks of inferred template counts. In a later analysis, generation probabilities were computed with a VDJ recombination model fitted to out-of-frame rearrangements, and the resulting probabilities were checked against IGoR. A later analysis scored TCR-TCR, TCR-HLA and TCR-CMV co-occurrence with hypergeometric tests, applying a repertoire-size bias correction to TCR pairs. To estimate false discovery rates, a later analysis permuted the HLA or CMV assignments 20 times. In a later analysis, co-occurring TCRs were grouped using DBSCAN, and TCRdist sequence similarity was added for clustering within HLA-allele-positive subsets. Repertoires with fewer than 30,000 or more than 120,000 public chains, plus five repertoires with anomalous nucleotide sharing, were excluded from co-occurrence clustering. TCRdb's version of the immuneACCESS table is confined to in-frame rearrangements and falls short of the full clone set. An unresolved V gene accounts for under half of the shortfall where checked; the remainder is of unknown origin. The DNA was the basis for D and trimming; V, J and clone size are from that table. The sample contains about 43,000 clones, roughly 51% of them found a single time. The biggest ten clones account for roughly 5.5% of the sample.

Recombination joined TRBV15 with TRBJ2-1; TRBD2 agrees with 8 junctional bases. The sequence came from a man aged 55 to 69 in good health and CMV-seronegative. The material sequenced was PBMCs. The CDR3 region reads CATSSPGLGYNEQFF. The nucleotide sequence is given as TGTGCCACCAGCTCTCCGGGACTAGGTTACAATGAGCAGTTCTTC. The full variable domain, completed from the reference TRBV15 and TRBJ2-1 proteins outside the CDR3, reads DAMVIQNPRYQVTQFGKPVTLSCSQTLNHNVMYWYQQKSSQAPKLLFHYYDKDFNNEADTPDNFQSRRPNTSFCFLDIRSPGLGDTAMYLCATSSPGLGYNEQFFGPGTRLTVL.